This T cell receptor beta chain was identified during a study of blood T cell repertoires in COVID-19. Study overall: Some COVID-19 samples were acute and others convalescent; all came from the United States, Italy and Spain.

Clones were read by immunoSEQ multiplex PCR, and TCRdb kept only the in-frame ones, dropping some. This sample has fewer than 25,000 clones; 70% to 90% occur once, and the top ten carry roughly 10%. Germline V gene sequence: CDR1 MNHEY, CDR2 SVGEGT. J was trimmed by 0 bases and V by 5 bases; bases with no gene match: 11. This CDR3 is 18 amino acids long. The sequence was collected from a human donor in a cohort sampled during active COVID-19. The donor label of this sample is uncertain. This rearrangement joins TRBV6-2 or TRBV6-3 to TRBJ2-2, with 8 bases aligning to TRBD1. Sequencing was done on a sample of peripheral blood. The CDR3 protein is CASSARQGPTPNTGELFF. The CDR3, as DNA: TGTGCCAGCAGTGCCCGACAGGGGCCGACACCGAACACCGGGGAGCTGTTTTTT.